Listed here are 19 T cell receptor beta chains from one sample, sequenced in a study of cytomegalovirus exposure and HLA in healthy donors. 13 Jbeta primers and 60 Vbeta primers were used for the PCR. Here immunoSEQ multiplex PCR was the method, and the copy in TCRdb shows in-frame clones only, minus some. Seen here are under 150,000 clones, approximately 73% observed once, and the top ten hold 1.3%. Sequenced sample: PBMCs. The receptors come from a woman aged 40 to 50 in good health and CMV-seronegative.

This chain joins TRBV5-4 and TRBJ1-2, with a possible D match to TRBD1 (5 bases). CDR1 SGHNT and CDR2 YYREEE come from the germline V gene (reference sequence). This CDR3 comprises 15 residues. The V end was cut by 3 bases, the J end by 7 bases, with 19 bases between. The CDR3: CASSSAGRSFVGYTF. As DNA, the CDR3 is TGTGCCAGCAGCTCGGCAGGGAGGTCATTTGTTGGCTACACCTTC.

This chain links TRBV2 with TRBJ1-6; D gene ambiguous. The CDR3 is 16 amino acids. The germline V gene encodes CDR1 SNHLY and CDR2 FYNNEI. V lost 4 bases, J lost 0 bases, and 10 bases lay in between. The CDR3 is CASSGETPSYNSPLHF. The CDR3 coding sequence is TGTGCCAGCAGTGGAGAGACTCCCTCCTATAATTCACCCCTCCACTTT.

This sequence joins TRBV28 and TRBJ1-6, with 10 bases identical to TRBD1. The length of the CDR3 is 14 residues. V lost 6 bases to trimming and J lost 10 bases; unmatched junction nucleotides: 6. Germline V gene data show CDR1 as MDHEN and CDR2 as SYDVKM. The CDR3 loop is CASRLDRGPSPLHF. CDR3 in DNA: TGTGCCAGCAGACTCGACAGGGGGCCGTCACCCCTCCACTTT. Using reference TRBV28 and TRBJ1-6 for the parts outside the CDR3, the full variable domain is DVKVTQSSRYLVKRTGEKVFLECVQDMDHENMFWYRQDPGLGLRLIYFSYDVKMKEKGDIPEGYSVSREKKERFSLILESASTNQTSMYLCASRLDRGPSPLHFGNGTRLTVT.

This sequence joins TRBV5-4 and TRBJ2-1; 13 nucleotides align to TRBD2. The germline CDR1 and CDR2 sequences are SGHNT and YYREEE (reference sequence). The J segment lost 8 bases and the V segment lost 0 bases, leaving 5 bases of the junction unmatched. CDR3 length: 16 amino acids. The CDR3 spells CASSLERTSGGHEQFF. In DNA, the CDR3 is TGTGCCAGCAGCTTGGAACGGACTAGCGGGGGTCATGAGCAGTTCTTC.

The rearrangement joins TRBV11-1 to TRBJ2-1, with 9 bases aligning to TRBD2. The CDR3 covers 16 residues. Germline CDR1 reads SGHAT; CDR2 reads FQDESV (reference sequence). Trimming removed 2 bases from V and 7 bases from J; junction bases left unmatched: 9. DNA for the CDR3: TGTGCCAGCAGCTTAACAGGCGGGGGGGCCTTTAATGAGCAGTTCTTC. Translated: CASSLTGGGAFNEQFF.

The rearrangement uses TRBV27 and TRBJ1-4, with 7 positions matching TRBD1. CDR1 and CDR2 (germline): MNHEY, SMNVEV (reference sequence). This CDR3 has 16 residues. J was trimmed by 5 bases and V by 4 bases; bases with no gene match: 10. The CDR3 region is CASSYPPRDRNEKLFF. For the CDR3, the DNA is TGTGCCAGCAGTTACCCCCCGAGGGACAGAAATGAAAAACTGTTTTTT.

The J gene is TRBJ2-5, the V gene TRBV2; D gene ambiguous. CDR1 and CDR2 (germline): SNHLY, FYNNEI. The CDR3 has 14 amino acids. Trimming removed 3 bases at V and 5 bases at J, with 13 bases between. The DNA of the CDR3 is TGTGCCAGCAGTGACGGCCGGAGAAAGGAGACCCAGTACTTC. This codes for CASSDGRRKETQYF.

The chain has TRBV6-5 and TRBJ2-7; TRBD1 matches at 7 bases. V gave up 5 bases and J gave up 9 bases; unmatched junction bases: 4. The length of the CDR3 is 11 residues. Germline assignment: CDR1 MNHEY and CDR2 SVGAGI. CDR3 DNA sequence: TGTGCCAGCAGTGACGGGACAGTGCAGTACGTC. Translation: CASSDGTVQYV.

There are a few counts of this clone. A junction end diverges from the germline sequence, so it may reflect a read error. This chain connects TRBV29-1 to TRBJ1-4, with D possibly being TRBD1 (5 bases). Germline assignment: CDR1 SQVTM and CDR2 ANQGSEA. This CDR3 comprises 12 residues. This chain's CDR3 is CSAQSGYETLFF. The CDR3 bases are TGCAGCGCTCAGTCAGGGTACGAAACACTGTTTTTT. Combining the CDR3 with reference TRBV29-1 and TRBJ1-4 gives the whole variable domain SAVISQKPSRDICQRGTSLTIQCQVDSQVTMMFWYRQQPGQSLTLIATANQGSEATYESGFVIDKFPISRPNLTFSTLTVSNMSPEDSSIYLCSAQSGYETLFFGSGTQLSVL.

The chain uses TRBV9 and TRBJ1-2; TRBD1 is a possible D gene (6 bases). The V end lost 2 bases, the J end lost 2 bases, and 10 bases lay between the germline ends. The CDR3 contains 14 residues. Germline-derived CDR1 and CDR2 are SGDLS and YYNGEE. In DNA, the CDR3 is TGTGCCAGCAGCGTGGACAGCTCGAACTATGGCTACACCTTC. Its protein product is CASSVDSSNYGYTF.

This clone was observed a handful of times. The chain carries TRBV5-1 and TRBJ2-1, with D hard to call. Germline loops: CDR1 SGHRS, CDR2 YFSETQ. Trimming removed 0 bases from V and 6 bases from J, with 10 bases in between. The CDR3 runs 14 residues. The CDR3 spells CASSLGPGGNEQFF. The CDR3 region has the DNA TGCGCCAGCAGCTTGGGTCCGGGTGGCAATGAGCAGTTCTTC.

The rearrangement uses TRBV29-1 and TRBJ1-5, with 8 bases lining up with TRBD1. This CDR3 region has 14 residues. Germline CDR1 reads SQVTM; CDR2 reads ANQGSEA. Unmatched junction bases numbered 8, after V lost 6 bases and J lost 4 bases. The CDR3 region has the DNA TGCAGCGTCGGCGGGACAGGCGATAATCAGCCCCAGCATTTT. Amino acid sequence: CSVGGTGDNQPQHF.

The V and J genes are TRBV4-1 and TRBJ2-5, with D maybe TRBD2 (5 bases). Trimming took off 0 bases at V and 4 bases at J, with 12 bases between the two ends. The germline gives CDR1 MGHRA, CDR2 YSYEKL. The CDR3 is 15 residues long. CDR3: CASSQETGFLETQYF. DNA of the CDR3: TGCGCCAGCAGCCAAGAGACGGGGTTCTTAGAGACCCAGTACTTC.

CDR3 sequence (DNA): TGCGCCAGCAGCTTGGATGCGGTGGTAGGAAACACCATATATTTT. Translation gives CASSLDAVVGNTIYF. The chain joins TRBV5-1 to TRBJ1-3; no clear D gene. V lost 0 bases to trimming and J lost 4 bases, with 11 bases between them. CDR1 SGHRS and CDR2 YFSETQ come from the germline V gene. The length of the CDR3 is 15 residues. Looking up the rest from reference TRBV5-1 and TRBJ1-3 gives the full variable domain: KAGVTQTPRYLIKTRGQQVTLSCSPISGHRSVSWYQQTPGQGLQFLFEYFSETQRNKGNFPGRFSGRQFSNSRSEMNVSTLELGDSALYLCASSLDAVVGNTIYFGEGSWLTVV.

J is TRBJ2-1 and V is TRBV5-1, with 9 bases aligning to TRBD2. Trimming removed 4 bases from V and 6 bases from J; junction bases left unmatched: 11. The germline V gene has CDR1 SGHRS and CDR2 YFSETQ. The CDR3 sequence is 16 residues long. The CDR3 region has the DNA TGCGCCAGCAGCCCGGAATCGGGACTAGCTTTCAATGAGCAGTTCTTC. Protein product: CASSPESGLAFNEQFF.

The V gene is TRBV9, the J gene TRBJ2-3; 11 bases are a match to TRBD2. V lost 0 bases and J lost 3; bases outside the gene matches: 6. Germline lookup yields CDR1 SGDLS and CDR2 YYNGEE. The CDR3 has 17 residues. As DNA, the CDR3 is TGTGCCAGCAGCGTAGACCCAAGACTAGCGGGGACAGATACGCAGTATTTT. Translating it yields CASSVDPRLAGTDTQYF.

This clone showed up just a few times. The chain combines TRBV4-1 with TRBJ1-2; D might be TRBD1 (5 bases). CDR3 length equals 14 residues. The germline V gene encodes CDR1 MGHRA and CDR2 YSYEKL. Trimming shortened V by 1 base and J by 4 bases, and 10 bases separated the two germline ends. DNA of the CDR3: TGCGCCAGCAGCCAAGGACCGGGGGGCTATGGCTACACCTTC. It specifies CASSQGPGGYGYTF.

This chain joins TRBV4-1 and TRBJ2-2; 8 bases line up with TRBD1. The CDR3 is 15 amino acids. Germline loops: CDR1 MGHRA, CDR2 YSYEKL. Germline trimming cut 3 bases from V and 6 bases from J; bases unmatched to any gene: 6. The DNA for the CDR3 is TGCGCCAGCAGCCAGAGGACAGGGCGGGCCGGGGAGCTGTTTTTT. Residues: CASSQRTGRAGELFF.

This clone was picked up a small number of times. This chain uses TRBV19 with TRBJ1-2, with D tentatively TRBD1 (6 bases). V dropped 6 bases and J dropped 10 bases, with 12 bases sitting between them. Germline lookup yields CDR1 LNHDA and CDR2 SQIVND (reference sequence). The CDR3 has 11 amino acids. The DNA for the CDR3 is TGTGCCAGTAGGGACAGCCGGGTCTACACCTTC. This encodes CASRDSRVYTF.